This entry lists 21 T cell receptor beta chains sequenced from one sample in a study of CD8+ T cells in alopecia areata (dated by TCRdb to the late 2010s). Library generation was performed with the immunoSEQ multiplex PCR assay. For TCR sequencing, RNA was extracted from every sample and reverse transcribed into cDNA to serve as template. Entries here come from immuneACCESS through TCRdb and include only in-frame sequences with V and J called. Some clones fail to appear in such tables; in the studies checked, an unresolved V gene covers under half of the shortfall, and the cause of the remainder is unknown. The sample includes around 150,000 clones, with around two thirds observed a single time. Roughly a third of the sample goes to the ten largest clones. The material sequenced was CD8+ T cells sorted from blood. The receptor source for this set is a human donor in good health.

V is TRBV30 and J is TRBJ1-1, with D perhaps matching TRBD1 (5 bases). The ends were cut back, 4 bases at V and 1 base at J, with 10 bases in the middle. Germline V gene data show CDR1 as GTSNPN and CDR2 as SVGIG (reference sequence). This CDR3 comprises 13 residues. The CDR3 DNA reads TGTGCCTGGATGGCGACAGCGAACACTGAAGCTTTCTTT. It encodes CAWMATANTEAFF.

This clone was detected only once. V is TRBV5-1 and J is TRBJ2-1; D is possibly TRBD1 (6 bases). The germline V gene has CDR1 SGHRS and CDR2 YFSETQ. The CDR3 covers 15 residues. V lost 0 bases and J 11 bases, leaving 18 bases between the germline ends. For the CDR3, the DNA is TGCGCCAGCAGCTTGGTTACAGGGACCCTTACACAGCAGTTCTTC. Protein: CASSLVTGTLTQQFF.

The sample holds one count of this clone. This chain joins TRBV25-1 and TRBJ2-3, with 7 bases identical to TRBD1. The trim removed 4 bases at V and 5 bases at J, leaving 6 bases unmatched. This CDR3 has 14 amino acids. The germline CDR1 and CDR2 sequences are MGHDK and SYGVNS. The DNA for the CDR3 is TGTGCCAGCAGTGTGGCCGGGACAGAAGATACGCAGTATTTT. It codes for CASSVAGTEDTQYF.

The CDR3 sequence is CAYRALLGQYF. The CDR3 DNA sequence: TGTGCCTATCGGGCCCTTCTAGGGCAGTACTTC. The chain carries TRBV30 and TRBJ2-7; D gene uncertain. Germline V gene lookup returns CDR1 GTSNPN and CDR2 SVGIG (reference sequence). V was shortened by 7 bases and J by 9 bases, with 16 bases between the two germline ends. The CDR3 contains 11 residues.

The V and J genes are TRBV13 and TRBJ1-1; D is undetermined. The ends were cut back, 3 bases at V and 4 bases at J, with 9 bases in the middle. The CDR3 extends over 13 amino acids. Germline CDR1 is PRHDT and CDR2 is FYEKMQ (reference sequence). CDR3 region: CASSFWRSTEAFF. In DNA, the CDR3 is TGTGCCAGCAGCTTTTGGAGGAGCACTGAAGCTTTCTTT.

The V call is TRBV7-9, the J call TRBJ2-1; TRBD2 matches at 9 bases. Germline V gene sequence: CDR1 SEHNR, CDR2 FQNEAQ (reference sequence). The V and J ends lost 5 bases and 0 bases, in that order; junction bases with no gene match: 2. The CDR3 runs 15 residues. CDR3 region: CASSSGRSSYNEQFF. The CDR3 DNA follows: TGTGCCAGCAGCAGCGGGAGGAGCTCCTACAATGAGCAGTTCTTC.

The V gene is TRBV5-1, the J gene TRBJ2-7; 7 bases fit TRBD1. Germline-derived CDR1 and CDR2 are SGHRS and YFSETQ. The CDR3 contains 13 residues. V shed 1 base, J shed 5 bases, and the junction held 3 bases outside the gene matches. The chain's CDR3 is CASSLNRGNEQYF. Here the CDR3 DNA reads TGCGCCAGCAGCTTGAACAGGGGCAACGAGCAGTACTTC.

The V gene is TRBV7-2, the J gene TRBJ2-3; 7 bases match TRBD2. The J segment lost 7 bases and the V segment lost 6 bases, leaving 7 bases of the junction unmatched. Germline loops: CDR1 SGHTA, CDR2 FQGNSA. The CDR3 totals 13 residues. CDR3 DNA sequence: TGTGCCAGCAGTGGACTAGGCGTAAATACGCAGTATTTT. This encodes CASSGLGVNTQYF.

This chain joins TRBV9 and TRBJ2-7; D might be TRBD1 or TRBD2, each matching 5 bases. The CDR3 consists of 15 residues. V dropped 0 bases and J dropped 6 bases, with 16 bases sitting between them. Per the germline V gene, CDR1 is SGDLS and CDR2 is YYNGEE. DNA of the CDR3: TGTGCCAGCAGCGTAGGAGGAGGTGGGGCCCGCGAGCAGTACTTC. This encodes CASSVGGGGAREQYF.

This clone was seen a few times. The chain joins TRBV2 to TRBJ2-7; tentative D call: TRBD1 (5 bases). Trimming removed 8 bases from V and 2 bases from J, with 16 bases in between. The V gene's germline CDR1 is SNHLY and CDR2 FYNNEI. The CDR3 has 14 residues. As DNA, the CDR3 is TGTGCCAGCTTGTCAACAGGTGCGCCCTACGAGCAGTACTTC. It encodes CASLSTGAPYEQYF.

CDR3 coding DNA: TGCGCCAGCAGCCCGGGGACTAGCCGAGTAAGGGAGCAGTTCTTC. Its protein is CASSPGTSRVREQFF. The chain combines TRBV5-1 with TRBJ2-1; 9 bases align to TRBD2. The ends lost 4 bases at V and 10 bases at J; junction bases unmatched: 12. Germline-derived CDR1 and CDR2 are SGHRS and YFSETQ. This CDR3 has 15 residues.

The V and J genes are TRBV2 and TRBJ2-3; D could derive from TRBD1 or TRBD2 (6 bases each). The CDR3 covers 15 residues. Germline V gene lookup returns CDR1 SNHLY and CDR2 FYNNEI. Trimming cost V 6 bases and J 2 bases, with 15 bases left between them. The CDR3, as DNA: TGTGCCAGCAGGCGGCGGGACATCAACACAGATACGCAGTATTTT. As protein: CASRRRDINTDTQYF.

J is TRBJ2-2 and V is TRBV23-1; a weak D match, TRBD1 (5 bases). TRBV23-1 is designated an ORF whose function remains uncertain. Between the trimmed V and J ends, which lost 8 bases and 1 base, there was a span of 14 bases. CDR3 length equals 15 residues. CDR3 nucleotides: TGCGCCAGCGTCAGGGTATCGGAGAACACCGGGGAGCTGTTTTTT. This gives the protein CASVRVSENTGELFF.

This clone came up a few times. The same CDR3 is also encoded by other DNA sequences in this sample. V and J are TRBV20-1 and TRBJ2-7; D not certain. Trimming took 1 base from V and 3 from J, leaving 1 base between them. CDR1 is DFQATT, CDR2 SNEGSKA, per germline (reference sequence). There are 10 residues in the CDR3. CDR3 DNA: TGCAGTGCTAGAGGCTACGAGCAGTACTTC. This encodes CSARGYEQYF.

The chain carries TRBV29-1 and TRBJ2-7, with 8 positions matching TRBD1. This CDR3 region has 15 residues. The germline V gene has CDR1 SQVTM and CDR2 ANQGSEA. J lost 3 bases, V lost 5 bases, and 12 bases had no gene match. The CDR3: CSVYTGQGKNYEQYF. The DNA for the CDR3 is TGCAGCGTTTACACCGGACAGGGCAAGAACTACGAGCAGTACTTC.

The chain joins TRBV15 to TRBJ1-2, with TRBD1 as a possible D gene (5 bases). Germline V lookup: CDR1 LNHNV, CDR2 YYDKDF (reference sequence). The CDR3 length is 14 residues. V lost 5 bases to trimming and J lost 5 bases, with 15 bases between them. The CDR3 coding sequence is TGTGCCACCAGCGCCGACAGATCCGTTTATGGCTACACCTTC. Amino acids: CATSADRSVYGYTF. Based on the CDR3 plus reference TRBV15 and TRBJ1-2, the full variable domain is DAMVIQNPRYQVTQFGKPVTLSCSQTLNHNVMYWYQQKSSQAPKLLFHYYDKDFNNEADTPDNFQSRRPNTSFCFLDIRSPGLGDTAMYLCATSADRSVYGYTFGSGTRLTVV.

V is TRBV7-9 and J is TRBJ1-2; D remains ambiguous. The ends were cut back, 3 bases at V and 10 bases at J, with 9 bases in the middle. This CDR3 contains 11 residues. Germline V gives CDR1 SEHNR, CDR2 FQNEAQ (reference sequence). This chain's CDR3 is CASSLDRAYTF. CDR3 coding DNA: TGTGCCAGCAGCTTGGATCGTGCCTACACCTTC.

This clone occurred a few times. The gene calls are TRBV27 and TRBJ2-1; 7 nucleotides match TRBD2. Trimming took 5 bases from V and 11 from J; bases not matched to a gene: 6. This CDR3 has 12 amino acids. Germline V gene lookup returns CDR1 MNHEY and CDR2 SMNVEV (reference sequence). Here the CDR3 reads CASSPLGTKQFF. In DNA form, the CDR3 reads TGTGCCAGCAGTCCTTTAGGGACTAAGCAGTTCTTC.

The V call is TRBV2, the J call TRBJ2-1; no clear D. The V gene's germline CDR1 is SNHLY and CDR2 FYNNEI. Trimming pared 8 bases from V and 4 bases from J, leaving 6 bases between. The CDR3 is 11 amino acids. As DNA, the CDR3 is TGTGCCAGCGGCGCATACAATGAGCAGTTCTTC. This sequence encodes CASGAYNEQFF. Full variable domain (remainder filled in from reference TRBV2 and TRBJ2-1): EPEVTQTPSHQVTQMGQEVILRCVPISNHLYFYWYRQILGQKVEFLVSFYNNEISEKSEIFDDQFSVERPDGSNFTLKIRSTKLEDSAMYFCASGAYNEQFFGPGTRLTVL.

The CDR3 loop is CASSPTGVYTEAFF. CDR3 in DNA: TGTGCCAGCAGTCCCACAGGGGTTTACACTGAAGCTTTCTTT. The rearrangement links TRBV6-6 to TRBJ1-1; 7 bases are shared with TRBD1. The CDR3 is made up of 14 amino acids. Germline V gene lookup returns CDR1 MNHNY and CDR2 SVGAGI (reference sequence). The V and J ends lost 5 bases and 3 bases, in that order; junction bases with no gene match: 6.

As to this clone: Germline is not matched at one junction end, which may reflect a read error. This chain links TRBV5-6 with TRBJ2-7; 7 nucleotides agree with TRBD2. The germline V gene has CDR1 SGHDT and CDR2 YYEEEE. The CDR3 spans 18 residues. The CDR3 DNA reads as TGTGCCAGCAGCTTATCTAGCGGAGACACCTACGAACAACTAGTCGGCCTCTGG. Its protein product is CASSLSSGDTYEQLVGLW.